This TCR beta chain emerged from a study of blood T cell repertoires in COVID-19. Study summary: Spain, Italy and the United States supplied samples that represented acute and convalescent COVID-19. Sample material is recorded as cDNA or gDNA derived from T cells, B-cell-depleted T cells, or PBMCs.

Trimming at V came to 4 bases and at J to 8 bases, leaving 12 bases not matched to a gene. CDR3 length equals 16 residues. Germline CDR1 MNHEY, CDR2 SVGAGI. Original data processing: Estimation of nucleated cell counts was performed using reference gene primer amplification. Repertoires were generated with immunoSEQ multiplex PCR, while TCRdb's copy carries only in-frame clones and drops some. V, J and clone size reflect that table, while D and trimming were determined from the DNA. The table lists 200,000 to 300,000 clones, about 89% of them singletons. This chain connects TRBV6-5 to TRBJ1-4; 8 bases fit TRBD1. The TCR originated in a man aged 35 to 55 who had recovered from COVID-19. The sequenced material came from peripheral blood. The DNA for the CDR3 is TGTGCCAGCAGTTTCCTCCGAGAGACAGGGGTCGAAAAACTGTTTTTT. Protein: CASSFLRETGVEKLFF.